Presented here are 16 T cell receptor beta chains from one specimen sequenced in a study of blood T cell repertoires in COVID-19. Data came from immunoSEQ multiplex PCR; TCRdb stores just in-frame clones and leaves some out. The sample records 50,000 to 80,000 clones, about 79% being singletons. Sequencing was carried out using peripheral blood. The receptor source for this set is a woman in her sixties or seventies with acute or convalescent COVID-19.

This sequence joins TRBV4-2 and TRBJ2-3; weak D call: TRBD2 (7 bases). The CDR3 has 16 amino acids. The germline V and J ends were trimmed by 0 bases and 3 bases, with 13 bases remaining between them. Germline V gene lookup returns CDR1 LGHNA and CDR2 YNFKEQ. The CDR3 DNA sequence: TGTGCCAGCAGCCAAGAGGGGGGGGCCCGGACAGATACGCAGTATTTT. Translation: CASSQEGGARTDTQYF.

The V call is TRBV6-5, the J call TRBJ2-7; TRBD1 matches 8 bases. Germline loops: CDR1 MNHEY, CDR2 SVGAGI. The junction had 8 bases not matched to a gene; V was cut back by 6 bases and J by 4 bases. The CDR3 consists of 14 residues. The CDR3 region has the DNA TGTGCCAGCAGACTTGACAGGGGAGCGTACGAGCAGTACTTC. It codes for CASRLDRGAYEQYF.

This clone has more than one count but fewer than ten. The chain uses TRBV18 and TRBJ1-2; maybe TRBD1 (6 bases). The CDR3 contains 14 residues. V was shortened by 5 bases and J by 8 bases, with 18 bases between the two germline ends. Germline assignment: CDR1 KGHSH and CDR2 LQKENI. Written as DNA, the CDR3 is TGTGCCAGCTCAGGTCGCCGGGCAGGGGAAGGCTACACCTTC. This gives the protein CASSGRRAGEGYTF.

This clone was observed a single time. In nucleotides, the CDR3 is TGTGCCAGCAGCGTAGCTACCGGACAGGGGAACACTGAAGCTTTCTTT. Protein sequence: CASSVATGQGNTEAFF. The gene calls are TRBV9 and TRBJ1-1; 8 nucleotides align to TRBD1. With V trimmed by 0 bases and J by 1 base, 5 bases remained unmatched. Germline V gene data show CDR1 as SGDLS and CDR2 as YYNGEE. The CDR3 loop spans 16 amino acids.

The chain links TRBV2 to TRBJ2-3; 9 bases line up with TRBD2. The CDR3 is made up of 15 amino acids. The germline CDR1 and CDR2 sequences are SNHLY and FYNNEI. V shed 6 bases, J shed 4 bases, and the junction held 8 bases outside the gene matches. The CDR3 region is CASSPLSGGSDTQYF. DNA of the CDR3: TGTGCCAGCAGCCCCCTTAGCGGGGGTTCAGATACGCAGTATTTT.

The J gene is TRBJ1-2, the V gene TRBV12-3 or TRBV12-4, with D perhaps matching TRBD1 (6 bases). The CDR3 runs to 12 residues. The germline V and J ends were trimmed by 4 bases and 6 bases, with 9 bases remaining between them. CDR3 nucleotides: TGTGCCAGCAGTTGGGGGACAAATGGCTACACCTTC. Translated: CASSWGTNGYTF.

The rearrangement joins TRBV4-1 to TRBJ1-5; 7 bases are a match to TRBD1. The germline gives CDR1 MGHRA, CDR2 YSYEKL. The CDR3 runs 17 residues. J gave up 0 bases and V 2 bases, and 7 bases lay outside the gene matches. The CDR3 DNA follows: TGCGCCAGCAGCCAAACGACAGGGATGGATAGCAATCAGCCCCAGCATTTT. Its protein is CASSQTTGMDSNQPQHF.

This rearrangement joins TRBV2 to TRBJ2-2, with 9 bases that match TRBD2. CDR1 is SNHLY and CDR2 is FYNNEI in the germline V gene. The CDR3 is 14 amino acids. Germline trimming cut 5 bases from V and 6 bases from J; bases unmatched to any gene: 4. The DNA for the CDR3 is TGTGCCAGCAGTTATGCGGGGGGGGCCGGGGAGCTGTTTTTT. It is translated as CASSYAGGAGELFF.

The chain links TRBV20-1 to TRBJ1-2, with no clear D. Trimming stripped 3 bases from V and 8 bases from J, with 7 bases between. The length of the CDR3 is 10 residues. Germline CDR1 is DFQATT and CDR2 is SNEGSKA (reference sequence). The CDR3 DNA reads TGCAGTGCTAGGTTACAAGGCTACACCTTC. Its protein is CSARLQGYTF.

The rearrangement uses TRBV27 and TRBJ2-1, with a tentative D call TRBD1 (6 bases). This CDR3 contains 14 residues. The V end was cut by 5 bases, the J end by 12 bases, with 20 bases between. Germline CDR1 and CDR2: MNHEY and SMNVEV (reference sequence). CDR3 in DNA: TGTGCCAGCAGTCCCCTGGGGGCCGAACACGGGCAGTTCTTC. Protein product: CASSPLGAEHGQFF.

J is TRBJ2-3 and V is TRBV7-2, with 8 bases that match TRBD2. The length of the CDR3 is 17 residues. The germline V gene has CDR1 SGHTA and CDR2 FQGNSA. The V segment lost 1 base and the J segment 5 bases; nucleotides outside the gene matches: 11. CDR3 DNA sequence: TGTGCCAGCAGCTTAGACAGTTGGGGACTAGTGGGAGATACGCAGTATTTT. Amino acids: CASSLDSWGLVGDTQYF.

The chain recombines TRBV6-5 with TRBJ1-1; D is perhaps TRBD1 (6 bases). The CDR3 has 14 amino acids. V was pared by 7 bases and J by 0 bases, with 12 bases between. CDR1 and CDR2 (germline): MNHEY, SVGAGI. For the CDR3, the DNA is TGTGCCAGCAAGCAGGGACACATGAACACTGAAGCTTTCTTT. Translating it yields CASKQGHMNTEAFF.

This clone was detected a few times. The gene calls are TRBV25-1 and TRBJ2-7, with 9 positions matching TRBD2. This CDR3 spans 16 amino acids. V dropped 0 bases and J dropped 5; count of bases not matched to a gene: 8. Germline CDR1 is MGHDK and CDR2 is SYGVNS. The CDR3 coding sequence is TGTGCCAGCAGTGAATATGGGGGACTAGCTTTCAACGAGCAGTACTTC. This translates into CASSEYGGLAFNEQYF.

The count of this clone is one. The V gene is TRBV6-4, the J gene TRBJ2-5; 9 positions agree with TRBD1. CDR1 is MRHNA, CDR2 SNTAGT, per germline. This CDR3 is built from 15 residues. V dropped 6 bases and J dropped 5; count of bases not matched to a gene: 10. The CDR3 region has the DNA TGTGCCAGCAGCCCCGGGACAGGGATGTGGGAGACCCAGTACTTC. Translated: CASSPGTGMWETQYF.

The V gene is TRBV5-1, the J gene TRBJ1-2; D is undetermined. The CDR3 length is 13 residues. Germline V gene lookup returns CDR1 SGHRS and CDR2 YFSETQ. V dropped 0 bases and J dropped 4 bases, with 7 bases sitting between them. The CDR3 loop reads CASSLESGYGYTF. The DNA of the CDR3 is TGCGCCAGCAGCTTGGAGTCCGGCTATGGCTACACCTTC.

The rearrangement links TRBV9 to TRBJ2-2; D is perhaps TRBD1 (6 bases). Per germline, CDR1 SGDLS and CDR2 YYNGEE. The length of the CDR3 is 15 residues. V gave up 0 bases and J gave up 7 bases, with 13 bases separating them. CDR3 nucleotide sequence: TGTGCCAGCAGCGTAGCCTTGGGGGCAATCGGGGAGCTGTTTTTT. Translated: CASSVALGAIGELFF.